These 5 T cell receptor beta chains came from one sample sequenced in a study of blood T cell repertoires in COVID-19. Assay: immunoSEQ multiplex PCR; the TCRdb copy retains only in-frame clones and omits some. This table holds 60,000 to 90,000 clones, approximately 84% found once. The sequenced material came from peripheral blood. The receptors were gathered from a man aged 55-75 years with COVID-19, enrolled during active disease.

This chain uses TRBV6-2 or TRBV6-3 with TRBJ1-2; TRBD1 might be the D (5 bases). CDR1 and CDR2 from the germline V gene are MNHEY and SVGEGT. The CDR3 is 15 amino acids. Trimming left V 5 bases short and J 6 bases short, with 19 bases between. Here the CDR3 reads CASSLLGVWGDGYTF. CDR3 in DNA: TGTGCCAGCAGTCTTCTGGGCGTGTGGGGGGATGGCTACACCTTC.

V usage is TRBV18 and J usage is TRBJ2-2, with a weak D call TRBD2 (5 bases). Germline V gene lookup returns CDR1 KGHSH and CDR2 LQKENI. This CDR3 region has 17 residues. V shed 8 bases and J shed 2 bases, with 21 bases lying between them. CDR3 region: CASAPNAPGYNTGELFF. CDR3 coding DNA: TGTGCCAGCGCCCCAAATGCACCGGGATATAACACCGGGGAGCTGTTTTTT.

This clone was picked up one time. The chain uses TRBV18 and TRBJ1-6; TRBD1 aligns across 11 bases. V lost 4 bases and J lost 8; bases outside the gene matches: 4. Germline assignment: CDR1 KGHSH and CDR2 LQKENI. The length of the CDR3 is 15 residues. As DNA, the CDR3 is TGTGCCAGCTCACGAGGGACAGGGGGTGATTCACCCCTCCACTTT. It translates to CASSRGTGGDSPLHF.

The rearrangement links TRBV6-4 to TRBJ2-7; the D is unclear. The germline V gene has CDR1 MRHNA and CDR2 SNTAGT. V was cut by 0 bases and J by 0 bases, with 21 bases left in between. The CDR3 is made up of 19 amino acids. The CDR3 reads CASSDSNRQILRSSYEQYF. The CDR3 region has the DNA TGTGCCAGCAGTGACTCGAATCGTCAAATTCTCCGGAGCTCCTACGAGCAGTACTTC.

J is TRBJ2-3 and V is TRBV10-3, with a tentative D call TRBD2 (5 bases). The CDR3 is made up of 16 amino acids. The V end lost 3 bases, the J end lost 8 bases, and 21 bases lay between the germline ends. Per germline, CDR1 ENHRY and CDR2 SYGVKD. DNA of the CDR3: TGTGCCATCAGTGATAGCGAGGTGGGGTGGTCGAGTACGCAGTATTTT. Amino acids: CAISDSEVGWSSTQYF.